This entry lists 13 T cell receptor beta chains sequenced from one sample in a study of CD8 T cells in Susac syndrome. Random-hexamer reverse transcription was applied to roughly 0.5 to 1 ug RNA. TCRdb fed the immunoSEQ multiplex PCR reads into MiXCR, producing one record per CDR3 protein. The sample shows under 200,000 distinct CDR3 sequences, approximately 95% of them seen only once. Sequencing was done on a sample of CD8+ T cells from PBMCs. These TCRs come from a human donor with multiple sclerosis.

The rearrangement uses TRBV25-1 and TRBJ2-5; TRBD2 matches 10 bases. The CDR3 spans 17 residues. V gave up 4 bases and J gave up 2 bases; unmatched junction bases: 10. Germline CDR1 MGHDK, CDR2 SYGVNS. CDR3 nucleotides: TGTGCCAGCAGTGCCCGACCTAGCGGGGGATCACAAGAGACCCAGTACTTC. The encoded protein is CASSARPSGGSQETQYF. Supplemented by reference TRBV25-1 and TRBJ2-5, the full variable domain reads EADIYQTPRYLVIGTGKKITLECSQTMGHDKMYWYQQDPGMELHLIHYSYGVNSTEKGDLSSESTVSRIRTEHFPLTLESARPSHTSQYLCASSARPSGGSQETQYFGPGTRLLVL.

The chain carries TRBV2 and TRBJ2-1, with 11 bases aligning to TRBD2. CDR3 size: 13 residues. Germline CDR1 reads SNHLY; CDR2 reads FYNNEI. The junction had 3 bases not matched to a gene; V was cut back by 6 bases and J by 8 bases. Here the CDR3 DNA reads TGTGCCAGCAGAGGGACTAGCGGCTATGAGCAGTTCTTC. Protein: CASRGTSGYEQFF.

V gene TRBV15 combines with J gene TRBJ2-1, with 11 nucleotides matching TRBD2. Germline V gene data show CDR1 as LNHNV and CDR2 as YYDKDF (reference sequence). Losses at the gene ends were 3 bases for V and 6 bases for J; bases not matched to a gene: 4. The CDR3 runs to 15 residues. The CDR3 spells CATSSSGRAGNEQFF. The CDR3 nucleotides are TGTGCCACCAGCAGTAGCGGGAGGGCAGGCAATGAGCAGTTCTTC. Using reference TRBV15 and TRBJ2-1 for the parts outside the CDR3, the full variable domain is DAMVIQNPRYQVTQFGKPVTLSCSQTLNHNVMYWYQQKSSQAPKLLFHYYDKDFNNEADTPDNFQSRRPNTSFCFLDIRSPGLGDTAMYLCATSSSGRAGNEQFFGPGTRLTVL.

CDR3 in DNA: TGCAGCGTTCGGAAGGGGAACACTGAAGCTTTCTTT. Its protein is CSVRKGNTEAFF. The J gene is TRBJ1-1, the V gene TRBV29-1; unclear D gene. CDR3 length: 12 amino acids. Trimming left V 5 bases short and J 1 base short, with 8 bases between. Germline loops: CDR1 SQVTM, CDR2 ANQGSEA.

This chain connects TRBV25-1 to TRBJ1-6; 7 nucleotides match TRBD1. V dropped 3 bases and J dropped 6; count of bases not matched to a gene: 2. The CDR3 runs 14 residues. Germline CDR1 reads MGHDK; CDR2 reads SYGVNS. The CDR3, as DNA: TGTGCCAGCAGTGAGCCAGGGGGTAATTCACCCCTCCACTTT. Translating gives CASSEPGGNSPLHF.

This rearrangement joins TRBV20-1 to TRBJ2-1; 12 bases map to TRBD2. V was pared by 6 bases and J by 8 bases, with 11 bases of the junction left unmatched. The germline V gene has CDR1 DFQATT and CDR2 SNEGSKA (reference sequence). The CDR3 has 15 amino acids. This chain's CDR3 is CSAETSGRGRYEQFF. The DNA of the CDR3 is TGCAGTGCGGAGACTAGCGGGAGAGGGAGATATGAGCAGTTCTTC.

The rearrangement links TRBV11-2 to TRBJ2-1; D is possibly TRBD2 (6 bases). This CDR3 comprises 15 residues. Per the germline V gene, CDR1 is SGHAT and CDR2 is FQNNGV. V was pared by 2 bases and J by 5 bases, with 13 bases between. The CDR3 reads CASSLPAGLNNEQFF. CDR3 DNA: TGTGCCAGCAGCTTACCAGCGGGTCTTAACAATGAGCAGTTCTTC. Filled out from reference TRBV11-2 and TRBJ2-1, the complete variable domain reads EAGVAQSPRYKIIEKRQSVAFWCNPISGHATLYWYQQILGQGPKLLIQFQNNGVVDDSQLPKDRFSAERLKGVDSTLKIQPAKLEDSAVYLCASSLPAGLNNEQFFGPGTRLTVL.

V usage is TRBV7-9 and J usage is TRBJ2-7, with D perhaps TRBD1 or TRBD2 (5 bases each). This CDR3 contains 11 residues. Trimming removed 4 bases at V and 6 bases at J, with 7 bases between. CDR1 and CDR2 from the germline V gene are SEHNR and FQNEAQ (reference sequence). This chain's CDR3 is CASSWGFEQYF. DNA of the CDR3: TGTGCCAGCAGCTGGGGGTTCGAGCAGTACTTC.

The V call is TRBV7-8, the J call TRBJ2-5; no reliable D call. Trimming cost V 0 bases and J 2 bases, with 10 bases left between them. Germline CDR1 is SGHVS and CDR2 is FQNEAQ. The CDR3 spans 15 residues. The CDR3 protein is CASSLAGGFQETQYF. Here the CDR3 DNA reads TGTGCCAGCAGCTTAGCTGGCGGATTTCAAGAGACCCAGTACTTC.

The chain recombines TRBV20-1 with TRBJ2-3; D possibly corresponds to TRBD1 (5 bases). Germline-derived CDR1 and CDR2 are DFQATT and SNEGSKA (reference sequence). The CDR3 runs 14 residues. With 5 bases removed from V and 3 bases from J, the gap between germline ends came to 15 bases. The CDR3 is CSAAQGMGTDTQYF. For the CDR3, the DNA is TGCAGTGCTGCGCAGGGAATGGGGACAGATACGCAGTATTTT.

V is TRBV29-1 and J is TRBJ2-7; D is possibly TRBD1 or TRBD2 (5 bases each). Trimming took off 6 bases at V and 4 bases at J, with 10 bases between the two ends. The germline V gene encodes CDR1 SQVTM and CDR2 ANQGSEA. The CDR3 runs 11 residues. The CDR3 bases are TGCAGCGTGGGGGTCGGGTACGAGCAGTACTTC. It is translated as CSVGVGYEQYF.

The V call is TRBV28, the J call TRBJ2-7; D call uncertain. The CDR3 sequence is 15 residues long. V dropped 6 bases and J dropped 0 bases, with 15 bases sitting between them. Germline loops: CDR1 MDHEN, CDR2 SYDVKM. The CDR3 DNA sequence: TGTGCCAGCAGGCCATTGGGCTTAAGCTCCTACGAGCAGTACTTC. Protein: CASRPLGLSSYEQYF.

The genes are TRBV10-3 and TRBJ1-2, with D uncertain. The V gene lost 0 bases and the J gene lost 8 bases, with 10 bases spanning the gap. Per the germline V gene, CDR1 is ENHRY and CDR2 is SYGVKD. CDR3 length: 13 amino acids. This CDR3 reads CAISESLARGYTF. The CDR3 DNA reads TGTGCCATCAGTGAGTCATTGGCGCGCGGCTACACCTTC.